This is a list of T cell receptor beta chains from one sample in a study of T cells after yellow fever vaccination. TCRdb ran MiXCR on the 5' RACE reads and lists one entry per CDR3 protein. The sample has approximately 150,000 distinct CDR3 sequences; approximately 9.7% are singletons. Sequences were derived from CD8+ T cells sorted from PBMCs, sampled 45 days after the yellow fever booster vaccination. Receptors were obtained from a man between 18 and 29 years old who received the YFV17D yellow fever vaccine. Both conserved end residues are part of each CDR3. The order of the fields is J gene, D gene, clone size, V gene, CDR3 DNA, CDR3 protein. A D gene is named only where the DNA matches it firmly. Size values are once, few and many counts, or a class for expanded clones, and some rows have none.

TRBJ2-5 | TRBD1 | - | TRBV3-1 | TGTGCCAGCAGCCAAGACTGGCGGGCCAGGGGGCAAGAGACCCAGTACTTC | CASSQDWRARGQETQYF
TRBJ1-1 | - | - | TRBV29-1 | TGCAGCGTTGGATGGGGGGAAGCTTTCTTT | CSVGWGEAFF
TRBJ1-1 | TRBD1 | - | TRBV6-2/TRBV6-3 | TGTGCCATCAACGAAGTCCCAGGGGGGTCCTTTAACACTGAAGCTTTCTTT | CAINEVPGGSFNTEAFF
TRBJ2-3 | - | - | TRBV6-5 | TGTGCCAGCAGTTACTCTCCACAAAATACGCAGTATTTT | CASSYSPQNTQYF
TRBJ2-2 | TRBD2 | - | TRBV12-3/TRBV12-4 | TGTGCCAGCAGTCCCCCGGGGGGCGGGGAGCTGTTTTTT | CASSPPGGGELFF
TRBJ2-7 | TRBD1 | few | TRBV7-2 | TGTGCCAGCAGCGCCCCGACAGGGATGACTCCCTACGAGCAGTACTTC | CASSAPTGMTPYEQYF
TRBJ2-5 | - | many | TRBV12-3/TRBV12-4 | TGTGCCAGCAGTTTAGACAGGGTAGAGACCCAGTACTTC | CASSLDRVETQYF
TRBJ2-2 | - | many | TRBV6-5 | TGTGCCAGCAGCTACCAGGGTCCCGGGGAGCTGTTTTTT | CASSYQGPGELFF
TRBJ2-5 | - | once | TRBV11-2 | TGTGCCAGCAGCAACCCGGACGGCCAAGAGACCCAGTACTTC | CASSNPDGQETQYF
TRBJ1-5 | - | few | TRBV7-9 | TGTGCCAGCTCCCACGCCCGGGGACCTAATCAGCCCCAGCATTTT | CASSHARGPNQPQHF
TRBJ2-2 | - | - | TRBV6-5 | TGTGCCAGCAGCTACATCGGCGGCAGGCGCACCGGGGAGCTGTTTTTT | CASSYIGGRRTGELFF
TRBJ2-1 | TRBD1 | - | TRBV7-9 | TGTGCCAGCGAGCGCCCGACAGGGGAATCCTACAATGAGCAGTTCTTC | CASERPTGESYNEQFF
TRBJ1-1 | - | - | TRBV5-1 | TGCGCCAGCAGCTTGTCCGAGGGCGTGGGGACTGAAGCTTTCTTT | CASSLSEGVGTEAFF
TRBJ2-5 | - | many | TRBV4-1 | TGCGCCAGCAGCGGAGGGGAGACCCAGTACTTC | CASSGGETQYF
TRBJ1-1 | - | many | TRBV5-6 | TGTGCCAGCAGCCCCGGGGCCAACACTGAAGCTTTCTTT | CASSPGANTEAFF
TRBJ1-5 | TRBD1 | few | TRBV5-1 | TGCGCCAGCAGTCCTGGACAGGGGGGGAATCAGCCCCAGCATTTT | CASSPGQGGNQPQHF
TRBJ1-1 | - | few | TRBV4-3 | TGCGCCAGCAGCCAAGATGGAGTAAGAATGAACACTGAAGCTTTCTTT | CASSQDGVRMNTEAFF
TRBJ1-2 | - | many | TRBV4-1 | TGCGCCAGCAGCCAAGACGGAGGCGGCTACACCTTC | CASSQDGGGYTF
TRBJ1-1 | - | few | TRBV6-5 | TGTGCCAGCAGTTATGCGGGCGCTGAAGCTTTCTTT | CASSYAGAEAFF
TRBJ2-3 | TRBD2 | few | TRBV9 | TGTGCCAGCAGCGACGCCCTAGCGGGTACCACAGATACGCAGTATTTT | CASSDALAGTTDTQYF
TRBJ2-4 | - | - | TRBV4-3 | TGCGCCAGCAGCCAGGCAACAGGGTTGAAAAACATTCAGTACTTC | CASSQATGLKNIQYF
TRBJ2-5 | TRBD2 | - | TRBV11-2 | TGTGCCAGCAGCTTGACTAGCGGGGGGCCGGGGACCCAGTACTTC | CASSLTSGGPGTQYF
TRBJ2-1 | TRBD1 | - | TRBV7-6 | TGTGCCAGCGGTAGGGGACAGGGGGCGTACAATGAGCAGTTCTTC | CASGRGQGAYNEQFF
TRBJ2-5 | TRBD1 | - | TRBV5-1 | TGCGCCAGCAGCTTATGGGACAGGGGCCCCCCTGAGACCCAGTACTTC | CASSLWDRGPPETQYF
TRBJ2-1 | - | few | TRBV3-1 | TGTGCCAGCACTCTTAGCGCGGGTGCGTACAATGAGCAGTTCTTC | CASTLSAGAYNEQFF
TRBJ2-1 | TRBD2 | many | TRBV20-1 | TGCAGTGCAGACACTAGCGGGGGGGCTAATGAGCAGTTCTTC | CSADTSGGANEQFF
TRBJ1-2 | TRBD1 | - | TRBV5-1 | TGCGCCAGCAGCGGGGGACAGGGAGGTACCAGAAGCTACACCTTC | CASSGGQGGTRSYTF
TRBJ2-5 | TRBD2 | many | TRBV3-1 | TGTGCCAGCAGTCATAGCGGGGGCGGTCGGGAGACCCAGTACTTC | CASSHSGGGRETQYF
TRBJ2-2 | - | many | TRBV21-1 | TGTGCCAGCAGCCTAGCGGGGGGGAACACCGGGGAGCTGTTTTTT | CASSLAGGNTGELFF
TRBJ1-2 | - | few | TRBV6-2/TRBV6-3 | TGTGCCAGCAGTCCCGTCGGGACGAACGAGTATGGCTACACCTTC | CASSPVGTNEYGYTF
TRBJ1-5 | - | - | TRBV4-1 | TGCGCCAGCAGCCAAGATGTGGGCTATGGCAATCAGCCCCAGCATTTT | CASSQDVGYGNQPQHF
TRBJ2-1 | TRBD2 | few | TRBV20-1 | TGCAGTGCTAGAGTCCTAGCGGGGAATGAGCAGTTCTTC | CSARVLAGNEQFF
TRBJ2-7 | TRBD2 | - | TRBV4-1 | TGCGCCAGCAGCCAAGTTCAGCGGGGCGGCTACGAGCAGTACTTC | CASSQVQRGGYEQYF
TRBJ2-7 | TRBD2 | few | TRBV4-1 | TGCGCCAGCAGCCAGAGCGGGACCTCCTACGAGCAGTACTTC | CASSQSGTSYEQYF
TRBJ2-1 | - | few | TRBV20-1 | TGCAGTGCTAGACGACTAACGACCTACAATGAGCAGTTCTTC | CSARRLTTYNEQFF
TRBJ2-1 | - | many | TRBV5-1 | TGCGCCAGCAGCTTGGGCCTAAGCTCCTACAATGAGCAGTTCTTC | CASSLGLSSYNEQFF
TRBJ2-4 | - | - | TRBV20-1 | TGCAGTGCTAGAACCAGGGAAGCCAAAAACATTCAGTACTTC | CSARTREAKNIQYF
TRBJ1-3 | - | - | TRBV7-9 | TGTGCCAGCAGCTTGGGGCTATTAGAGGTTGGAAACACCATATATTTT | CASSLGLLEVGNTIYF
TRBJ2-1 | TRBD2 | few | TRBV11-2 | TGTGCCAGCAGCTCCGCCACCGAGCGGGGGGGTTTGGATGAGCAGTTCTTC | CASSSATERGGLDEQFF
TRBJ1-1 | - | once | TRBV12-3/TRBV12-4 | TGTGCCAGCAGCGATTACGGGGATAGTACTGAAGCTTTCTTT | CASSDYGDSTEAFF
TRBJ2-3 | TRBD2 | few | TRBV19 | TGTGCCAGTAGTACGAGACTAGCGGGGGAGATCACAGATACGCAGTATTTT | CASSTRLAGEITDTQYF
TRBJ2-3 | TRBD1 | few | TRBV4-1 | TGCGCCAGCAGCCAAGAGTCCCAGGGGGCGGATACGCAGTATTTT | CASSQESQGADTQYF